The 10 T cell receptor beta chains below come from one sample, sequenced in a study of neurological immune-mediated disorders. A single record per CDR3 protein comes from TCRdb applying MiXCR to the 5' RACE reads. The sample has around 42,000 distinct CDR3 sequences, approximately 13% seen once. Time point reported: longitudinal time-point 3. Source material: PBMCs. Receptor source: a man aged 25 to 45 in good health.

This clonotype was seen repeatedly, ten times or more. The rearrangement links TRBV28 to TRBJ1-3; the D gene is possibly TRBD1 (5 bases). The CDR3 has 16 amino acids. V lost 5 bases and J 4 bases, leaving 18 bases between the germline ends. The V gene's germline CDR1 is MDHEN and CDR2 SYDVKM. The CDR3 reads CASSPGTALLGNTIYF. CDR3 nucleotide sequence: TGTGCCAGCAGTCCGGGGACTGCGCTCTTAGGAAACACCATATATTTT.

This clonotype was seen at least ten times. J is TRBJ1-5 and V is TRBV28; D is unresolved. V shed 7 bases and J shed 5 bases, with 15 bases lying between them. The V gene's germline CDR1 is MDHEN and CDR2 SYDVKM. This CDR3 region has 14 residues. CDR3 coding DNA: TGTGCCAGCAATTTCGGAAGAGGGTATCAGCCCCAGCATTTT. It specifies CASNFGRGYQPQHF.

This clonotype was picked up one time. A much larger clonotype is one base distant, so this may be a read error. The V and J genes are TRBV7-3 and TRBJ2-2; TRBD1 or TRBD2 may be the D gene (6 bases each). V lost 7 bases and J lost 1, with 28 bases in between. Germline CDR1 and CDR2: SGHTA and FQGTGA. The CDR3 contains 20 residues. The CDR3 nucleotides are TGTGCCAGCAAGGAGGGGGGCGTGGGTAACGGAGAGGAGAACACCGGGGAGCTGTTTTTT. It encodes CASKEGGVGNGEENTGELFF.

The chain's CDR3 is CASREYNSPLHF. The DNA of the CDR3 is TGTGCCAGCAGAGAATATAATTCACCCCTCCACTTT. The V gene is TRBV27, the J gene TRBJ1-6; unclear D gene. The CDR3 covers 12 residues. V shed 6 bases and J shed 4 bases, with 4 bases lying between them. Germline V gives CDR1 MNHEY, CDR2 SMNVEV (reference sequence).

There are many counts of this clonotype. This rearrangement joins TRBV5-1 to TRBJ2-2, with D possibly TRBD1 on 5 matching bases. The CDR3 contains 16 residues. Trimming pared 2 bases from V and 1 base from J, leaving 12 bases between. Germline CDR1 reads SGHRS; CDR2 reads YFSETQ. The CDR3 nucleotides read TGCGCCAGCAGCTTTCACAGGAATCTGAACACCGGGGAGCTGTTTTTT. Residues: CASSFHRNLNTGELFF. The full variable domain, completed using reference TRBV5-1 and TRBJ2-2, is KAGVTQTPRYLIKTRGQQVTLSCSPISGHRSVSWYQQTPGQGLQFLFEYFSETQRNKGNFPGRFSGRQFSNSRSEMNVSTLELGDSALYLCASSFHRNLNTGELFFGEGSRLTVL.

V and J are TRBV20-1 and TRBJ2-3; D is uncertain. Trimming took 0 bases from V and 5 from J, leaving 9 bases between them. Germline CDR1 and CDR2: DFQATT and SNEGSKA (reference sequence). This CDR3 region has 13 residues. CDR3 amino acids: CSARDSLEDTQYF. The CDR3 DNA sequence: TGCAGTGCTAGAGACAGTTTGGAAGATACGCAGTATTTT.

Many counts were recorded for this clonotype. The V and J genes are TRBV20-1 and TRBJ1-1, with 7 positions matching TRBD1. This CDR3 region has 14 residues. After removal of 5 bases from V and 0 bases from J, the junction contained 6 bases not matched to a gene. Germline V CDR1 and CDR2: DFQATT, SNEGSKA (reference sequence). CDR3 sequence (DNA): TGCAGTGCTCATACAGGGGATCTGAACACTGAAGCTTTCTTT. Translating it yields CSAHTGDLNTEAFF.

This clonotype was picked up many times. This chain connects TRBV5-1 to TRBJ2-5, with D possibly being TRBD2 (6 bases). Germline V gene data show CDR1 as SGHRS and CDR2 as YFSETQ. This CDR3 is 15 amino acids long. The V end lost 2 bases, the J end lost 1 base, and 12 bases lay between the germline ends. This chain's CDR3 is CASSLSRGGQETQYF. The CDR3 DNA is TGCGCCAGCAGCTTAAGTCGGGGAGGCCAAGAGACCCAGTACTTC.

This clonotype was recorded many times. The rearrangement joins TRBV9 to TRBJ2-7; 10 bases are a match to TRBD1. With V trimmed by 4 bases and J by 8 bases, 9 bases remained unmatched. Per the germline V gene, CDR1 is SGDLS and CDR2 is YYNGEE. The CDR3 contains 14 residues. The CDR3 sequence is CASSPLRGQGQQYF. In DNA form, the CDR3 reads TGTGCCAGCAGCCCCCTAAGGGGACAGGGGCAGCAGTACTTC.

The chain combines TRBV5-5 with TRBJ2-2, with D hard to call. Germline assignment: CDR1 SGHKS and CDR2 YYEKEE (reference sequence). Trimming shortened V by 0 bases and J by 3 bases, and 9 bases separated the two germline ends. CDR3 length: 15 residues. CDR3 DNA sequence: TGTGCCAGCAGCTTGGAATGGGCACACACCGGGGAGCTGTTTTTT. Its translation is CASSLEWAHTGELFF. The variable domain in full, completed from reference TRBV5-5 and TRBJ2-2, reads DAGVTQSPTHLIKTRGQQVTLRCSPISGHKSVSWYQQVLGQGPQFIFQYYEKEERGRGNFPDRFSARQFPNYSSELNVNALLLGDSALYLCASSLEWAHTGELFFGEGSRLTVL.